This T cell receptor beta chain was sequenced for a study of beta chain features in type 1 diabetes. Study results and caveats: Type 1 diabetes patients had TCRB CDR3s that were shorter (moderately but significantly so) in all four CD4+ subsets.

Donors contributed one heparinised blood draw apiece, averaging about 120 mL. As to this clone: Its antigen is unidentified.

Reverse transcription of all isolated RNA meant that expressed TCRB transcripts were sequenced. Libraries were prepared by immunoSEQ multiplex PCR; TCRdb keeps only in-frame clonotypes and omits some of them. The sample lists a few hundred thousand clones, around 16% seen once, with 0.065% to 0.1% in the top ten. This sequence was found in a man aged 25-40 years with type 1 diabetes. The sequenced sample was naive CD4+ T cells from blood.

The CDR3 here is CASTDLAGVWETQYF. CDR3 bases: TGTGCCAGCACCGACTTAGCGGGAGTGTGGGAGACCCAGTACTTC. The gene calls are TRBV6-1 and TRBJ2-5; TRBD2 agrees at 9 bases. The germline V gene has CDR1 MNHNS and CDR2 SASEGT. The CDR3 consists of 15 residues. Losses at the gene ends were 7 bases for V and 5 bases for J; bases not matched to a gene: 11.